This T cell receptor beta chain was identified in a study of OX40 agonist ivuxolimab in advanced cancers. The wider study: Patients took ivuxolimab, an agonistic anti-OX40 (CD134) antibody.

Researchers took blood at baseline, on cycle 4 day 1, and on cycle 7 day 1. Comments on this clone: Its matching antigen is unknown.

Method: immunoSEQ multiplex PCR; TCRdb's copy keeps in-frame clones and lacks some. The profile covers under 40,000 clones, with about three quarters appearing a single time and about 8.8% taken by the ten largest. General observations from the study: More expanded clones were seen, on average, in CD8+ T cells than in CD4+.

CDR1 SGHNT and CDR2 YYREEE come from the germline V gene (reference sequence). This CDR3 has 15 residues. The V end lost 0 bases, the J end lost 4 bases, and 11 bases lay between the germline ends. The TCR originated in an adult with an advanced solid tumor such as melanoma, head and neck, liver or kidney cancer. Material: CD4+ or CD8+ T cells sorted from blood, obtained in a trial of the OX40 agonist ivuxolimab. V is TRBV5-4 and J is TRBJ1-3; a possible D gene is TRBD1 (5 bases). The DNA of the CDR3 is TGTGCCAGCAGCTTGGGCAGGGAGTACGGAAACACCATATATTTT. It translates to CASSLGREYGNTIYF.